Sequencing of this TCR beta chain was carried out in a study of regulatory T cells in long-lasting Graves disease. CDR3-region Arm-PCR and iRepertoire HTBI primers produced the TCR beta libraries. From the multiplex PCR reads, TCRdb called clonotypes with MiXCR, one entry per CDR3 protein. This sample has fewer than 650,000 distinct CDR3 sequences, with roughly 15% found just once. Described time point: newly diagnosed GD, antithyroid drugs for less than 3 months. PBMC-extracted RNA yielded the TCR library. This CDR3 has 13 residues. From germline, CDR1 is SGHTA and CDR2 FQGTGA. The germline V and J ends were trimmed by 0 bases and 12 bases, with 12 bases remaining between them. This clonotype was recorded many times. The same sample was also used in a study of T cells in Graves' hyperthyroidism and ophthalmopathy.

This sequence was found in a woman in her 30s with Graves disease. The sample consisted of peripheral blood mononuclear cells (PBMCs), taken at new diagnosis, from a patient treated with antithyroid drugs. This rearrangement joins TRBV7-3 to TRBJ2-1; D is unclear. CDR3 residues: CASSLTSYQAQFF. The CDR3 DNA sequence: TGTGCCAGCAGCTTAACAAGTTATCAGGCGCAGTTCTTC.